This is a list of T cell receptor beta chains from one sample in a study of T cells in Graves' hyperthyroidism and ophthalmopathy. TCRdb reprocessed the multiplex PCR reads via MiXCR and lists one record per CDR3 protein. The sample carries fewer than 700,000 distinct CDR3 sequences, 15% to 20% recorded once. The sequencing sample was made of blood. The receptors derive from a woman aged 25-40 years with Graves' hyperthyroidism. CDR3s include the opening cysteine and the closing phenylalanine or tryptophan. Fields, in order: clone size, V gene, D gene, J gene, CDR3 DNA, CDR3 protein. The D gene is left open where the match is weak. Only part of the rows carry a size: once, few, many, or a class if the clone is expanded.

clone size: many
V gene: TRBV6-6
D gene: TRBD1
J gene: TRBJ2-5
CDR3 DNA: TGTGCCAGCAGTTACAACGACAGGGTAGGGGAGACCCAGTACTTC
CDR3 protein: CASSYNDRVGETQYF

clone size: -
V gene: TRBV5-1
D gene: -
J gene: TRBJ1-2
CDR3 DNA: TGCGCCAGCAGCAATACAGTACCCTCCAACTATGACTACACCTTC
CDR3 protein: CASSNTVPSNYDYTF

clone size: few
V gene: TRBV3-1
D gene: TRBD1
J gene: TRBJ1-2
CDR3 DNA: TGTGCCAGCAGCCCAGGACAGGGGGCGCCTGGCTACACCTTC
CDR3 protein: CASSPGQGAPGYTF

clone size: few
V gene: TRBV9
D gene: -
J gene: TRBJ1-4
CDR3 DNA: TGTGCCAGCAGCGAGGGCGGCGGGGGGAATGAAAAACTGTTTTTT
CDR3 protein: CASSEGGGGNEKLFF

clone size: -
V gene: TRBV2
D gene: TRBD1
J gene: TRBJ1-1
CDR3 DNA: TGTGCCAGCAGGGGGGACAGGACTGAAGCTTTCTTT
CDR3 protein: CASRGDRTEAFF

clone size: many
V gene: TRBV30
D gene: -
J gene: TRBJ1-2
CDR3 DNA: TGTGCCTGGGAGGGCTACACCTTC
CDR3 protein: CAWEGYTF

clone size: few
V gene: TRBV5-1
D gene: TRBD2
J gene: TRBJ2-7
CDR3 DNA: TGCGCCAGCAGCTTGGTAGCGGGAGTCTGGGAGCAGTACTTC
CDR3 protein: CASSLVAGVWEQYF

clone size: many
V gene: TRBV12-3/TRBV12-4
D gene: -
J gene: TRBJ2-1
CDR3 DNA: TGTGCCAGCAGCCCCGACCCATCCGGGTACAATGAGCAGTTCTTC
CDR3 protein: CASSPDPSGYNEQFF

clone size: -
V gene: TRBV9
D gene: -
J gene: TRBJ2-5
CDR3 DNA: TGTGCCAGCAGCGTAGCTCTAGGGAGGCGGGAGACCCAGTACTTC
CDR3 protein: CASSVALGRRETQYF

clone size: many
V gene: TRBV15
D gene: TRBD2
J gene: TRBJ2-7
CDR3 DNA: TGTGCCACCAGTGACCCTCCTGGCGGGGGGACCTACGAGCAGTACTTC
CDR3 protein: CATSDPPGGGTYEQYF

clone size: many
V gene: TRBV7-2
D gene: TRBD1
J gene: TRBJ1-1
CDR3 DNA: TGTGCCAGCAGCCCTGGACAGGGGAGCACTGAAGCTTTCTTT
CDR3 protein: CASSPGQGSTEAFF

clone size: -
V gene: TRBV14
D gene: -
J gene: TRBJ2-3
CDR3 DNA: TGTGCCAGCAGCCAAGATCTAGGAAACCCCTTGGCAGATACGCAGTATTTT
CDR3 protein: CASSQDLGNPLADTQYF

clone size: -
V gene: TRBV5-1
D gene: -
J gene: TRBJ2-7
CDR3 DNA: TGCGCCAGCAGCCTGGGGCAGTGGGACGAGCAGTACTTC
CDR3 protein: CASSLGQWDEQYF

clone size: -
V gene: TRBV7-2
D gene: -
J gene: TRBJ2-3
CDR3 DNA: TGTGCCAGCAGCTTATTTCCTTACCCCGGCGGTACGCAGTATTTT
CDR3 protein: CASSLFPYPGGTQYF

clone size: many
V gene: TRBV7-9
D gene: TRBD2
J gene: TRBJ2-1
CDR3 DNA: TGTGCCAGCAGCTCCTCGGGAGGCAGTAATGAGCAGTTCTTC
CDR3 protein: CASSSSGGSNEQFF

clone size: -
V gene: TRBV24-1
D gene: -
J gene: TRBJ1-2
CDR3 DNA: TGTGCCACCAGTGATTTAGATCGGGCCGGTGGGGGCTACACCTTC
CDR3 protein: CATSDLDRAGGGYTF

clone size: many
V gene: TRBV27
D gene: TRBD2
J gene: TRBJ2-3
CDR3 DNA: TGTGCCAGCAGAAAACGACTAGCGGGAGTTGTAGATACGCAGTATTTT
CDR3 protein: CASRKRLAGVVDTQYF

clone size: few
V gene: TRBV29-1
D gene: TRBD2
J gene: TRBJ2-5
CDR3 DNA: TGCAGCTCGACCCTAGCGGGACCTGGGGAGACCCAGTACTTC
CDR3 protein: CSSTLAGPGETQYF

clone size: -
V gene: TRBV19
D gene: -
J gene: TRBJ1-1
CDR3 DNA: TGTGCCAGTAGTATAACAGTAGGGGCCACTGAAGCTTTCTTT
CDR3 protein: CASSITVGATEAFF

clone size: many
V gene: TRBV7-3
D gene: -
J gene: TRBJ1-2
CDR3 DNA: TGTGCCAGCAGCTTAACGACGGTTTTTGGCTACACCTTC
CDR3 protein: CASSLTTVFGYTF

clone size: many
V gene: TRBV4-2
D gene: TRBD2
J gene: TRBJ2-1
CDR3 DNA: TGTGCCAGCAGCCAAGATATGGAGGGAGGGTACAATGAGCAGTTCTTC
CDR3 protein: CASSQDMEGGYNEQFF

clone size: many
V gene: TRBV6-2/TRBV6-3
D gene: TRBD1
J gene: TRBJ1-5
CDR3 DNA: TGTGCCAGCAGTTACCAACAGGGGAATCAGCCCCAGCATTTT
CDR3 protein: CASSYQQGNQPQHF

clone size: many
V gene: TRBV7-3
D gene: -
J gene: TRBJ1-1
CDR3 DNA: TGTGCCAGCAGCTTAAACAGGGAAAGCACTGAAGCTTTCTTT
CDR3 protein: CASSLNRESTEAFF

clone size: many
V gene: TRBV7-2
D gene: -
J gene: TRBJ1-5
CDR3 DNA: TGTGCCAGCAGCCTGTCCGGTGGGCCCCAGCATTTT
CDR3 protein: CASSLSGGPQHF

clone size: -
V gene: TRBV12-3/TRBV12-4
D gene: -
J gene: TRBJ2-1
CDR3 DNA: TGTGCCAGCAGTTTTGTTACTAATGAGCAGTTCTTC
CDR3 protein: CASSFVTNEQFF

clone size: -
V gene: TRBV28
D gene: -
J gene: TRBJ2-7
CDR3 DNA: TGTGCCAGCAGGGTCGGGAGCGCGAGCTCCTACGAGCAGTACTTC
CDR3 protein: CASRVGSASSYEQYF

clone size: many
V gene: TRBV30
D gene: -
J gene: TRBJ1-1
CDR3 DNA: TGTGCCTGGAGTCCCAGGAGAAACACTGAAGCTTTCTTT
CDR3 protein: CAWSPRRNTEAFF

clone size: many
V gene: TRBV11-2
D gene: -
J gene: TRBJ1-1
CDR3 DNA: TGTGCCAGCAGCCCGGGGCCTTGGGAAAAGAGGGACACTGAAGCTTTCTTT
CDR3 protein: CASSPGPWEKRDTEAFF

clone size: -
V gene: TRBV7-9
D gene: -
J gene: TRBJ2-3
CDR3 DNA: TGTGCCAGCAGCTCAACACCGCGGGCAGATACGCAGTATTTT
CDR3 protein: CASSSTPRADTQYF

clone size: -
V gene: TRBV24-1
D gene: TRBD1
J gene: TRBJ2-1
CDR3 DNA: TGTGCCACCAGTGATTTGCATTCTCGGGACAGCTCCTACAATGAGCAGTTCTTC
CDR3 protein: CATSDLHSRDSSYNEQFF

clone size: few
V gene: TRBV7-9
D gene: -
J gene: TRBJ1-5
CDR3 DNA: TGTGCCAGCAGCTTAGGGCGGGGGTATCAGCCCCAGCATTTT
CDR3 protein: CASSLGRGYQPQHF

clone size: -
V gene: TRBV29-1
D gene: -
J gene: TRBJ1-2
CDR3 DNA: TGCAGCGTTGTAGGAACTAACTATGGCTACACCTTC
CDR3 protein: CSVVGTNYGYTF

clone size: -
V gene: TRBV7-2
D gene: TRBD2
J gene: TRBJ2-1
CDR3 DNA: TGTGCCAGCAGCTTAACCCGACTAGCTCAGCAGTTCTTC
CDR3 protein: CASSLTRLAQQFF

clone size: many
V gene: TRBV11-3
D gene: TRBD2
J gene: TRBJ2-3
CDR3 DNA: TGTGCCAGCACCTCTAATTATAGCGGGAGGGCCAGAGATACGCAGTATTTT
CDR3 protein: CASTSNYSGRARDTQYF

clone size: few
V gene: TRBV28
D gene: TRBD2
J gene: TRBJ2-5
CDR3 DNA: TGTGCCAGCAGTTTTACAAAAGCGGGAGTTGGGGAGACCCAGTACTTC
CDR3 protein: CASSFTKAGVGETQYF

clone size: many
V gene: TRBV28
D gene: TRBD1
J gene: TRBJ2-7
CDR3 DNA: TGTGCCAGCAGTTCGGCCGGGACAGGGGGAAACGAGCAGTACTTC
CDR3 protein: CASSSAGTGGNEQYF

clone size: many
V gene: TRBV28
D gene: -
J gene: TRBJ2-1
CDR3 DNA: TGTGCCAGCAGTCAACCGGGACAAAGCTCCTACAATGAGCAGTTCTTC
CDR3 protein: CASSQPGQSSYNEQFF

clone size: many
V gene: TRBV20-1
D gene: TRBD1
J gene: TRBJ1-1
CDR3 DNA: TGCAGTGCTCCTACGGGACAGGGGGGTCCTGAAGCTTTCTTT
CDR3 protein: CSAPTGQGGPEAFF

clone size: -
V gene: TRBV27
D gene: -
J gene: TRBJ2-3
CDR3 DNA: TGTGCCAGCAGTTTTTCGGGGTGGAACACAGATACGCAGTATTTT
CDR3 protein: CASSFSGWNTDTQYF

clone size: -
V gene: TRBV14
D gene: -
J gene: TRBJ1-3
CDR3 DNA: TGTGCCAGCAGCCAAGCTCGGACCGGGACACCAAGCTCTGGAAACACCATATATTTT
CDR3 protein: CASSQARTGTPSSGNTIYF

clone size: few
V gene: TRBV28
D gene: -
J gene: TRBJ1-5
CDR3 DNA: TGTGCCACCTCTTTGGGTGGCAATCAGCCCCAGCATTTT
CDR3 protein: CATSLGGNQPQHF

clone size: -
V gene: TRBV6-1
D gene: -
J gene: TRBJ2-7
CDR3 DNA: TGTGCCAGCAGGGGGTCCCTCTACGAGCAGTACTTC
CDR3 protein: CASRGSLYEQYF

clone size: few
V gene: TRBV3-1
D gene: -
J gene: TRBJ2-1
CDR3 DNA: TGTGCCAGCAGCCAAGAGTGGACTCTCGGTCGGTTCTTC
CDR3 protein: CASSQEWTLGRFF

clone size: few
V gene: TRBV19
D gene: TRBD2
J gene: TRBJ2-1
CDR3 DNA: TGTGCCAGTAGTATCCAGACTAGCGGAGTCTACAATGAGCAGTTCTTC
CDR3 protein: CASSIQTSGVYNEQFF

clone size: many
V gene: TRBV6-1
D gene: TRBD2
J gene: TRBJ2-1
CDR3 DNA: TGTGCCAGCAGGCGGACTAGCGGGAGTATCGATGAGCAGTTCTTC
CDR3 protein: CASRRTSGSIDEQFF

clone size: -
V gene: TRBV30
D gene: -
J gene: TRBJ2-7
CDR3 DNA: TGTGCCTGGACCAGAGACCATTCCCCGGGACTCAGGGTTTCCAGCTCCTACGAGCAGTACTTC
CDR3 protein: CAWTRDHSPGLRVSSSYEQYF

clone size: -
V gene: TRBV12-3/TRBV12-4
D gene: -
J gene: TRBJ1-5
CDR3 DNA: TGTGCCAGCAGCCCCGGGACTGGGCCCCAGCATTTT
CDR3 protein: CASSPGTGPQHF

clone size: many
V gene: TRBV12-3/TRBV12-4
D gene: -
J gene: TRBJ2-1
CDR3 DNA: TGTGCCAGCAGCCCGACTCCCTACAATGAGCAGTTCTTC
CDR3 protein: CASSPTPYNEQFF

clone size: -
V gene: TRBV19
D gene: TRBD2
J gene: TRBJ2-1
CDR3 DNA: TGTGCCAGTAAGGGACTAGCGGGAGTTAATGAGCAGTTCTTC
CDR3 protein: CASKGLAGVNEQFF

clone size: few
V gene: TRBV9
D gene: TRBD2
J gene: TRBJ2-1
CDR3 DNA: TGTGCCAGCAGCGTGGCGGGAGGCCCTAGCTCCTACAATGAGCAGTTCTTC
CDR3 protein: CASSVAGGPSSYNEQFF

clone size: few
V gene: TRBV6-2/TRBV6-3
D gene: TRBD1
J gene: TRBJ1-1
CDR3 DNA: TGTGCCAGCAGGCACCGGGACAGACAGAACACTGAAGCTTTCTTT
CDR3 protein: CASRHRDRQNTEAFF

clone size: -
V gene: TRBV28
D gene: TRBD1
J gene: TRBJ1-2
CDR3 DNA: TGTGCCAGCAGTACCCTGACAGGGGGCACCTTC
CDR3 protein: CASSTLTGGTF

clone size: few
V gene: TRBV6-1
D gene: -
J gene: TRBJ2-1
CDR3 DNA: TGTGCCAGCAGTCCGGCTTCGGGACCCCCCGATGAGCAGTTCTTC
CDR3 protein: CASSPASGPPDEQFF

clone size: many
V gene: TRBV7-3
D gene: TRBD2
J gene: TRBJ2-1
CDR3 DNA: TGTGCCAGCAGCTCGGGACTAGTCATGAATGAGCAGTTCTTC
CDR3 protein: CASSSGLVMNEQFF